The subject of this entry is one T cell receptor beta chain. Its antigen is still unknown. There are no base qualities to consult, and no much larger clone falls within one base. This sample is part of a study of vaccination and CD4 T cells after COVID-19 (dated by TCRdb to between 2021 and 2022). The study in broad terms: Every convalescent patient had a positive nasal swab PCR test for SARS-CoV-2, with mild disease in eight to ten patients and severe disease in one. In the convalescent cohort there were six males and four females, among whom were two Hispanic individuals, seven Caucasians, two Asians and one multiracial person. Participants received two doses of either the Pfizer-BioNTech BNT162b2 vaccine (n=8) or the Moderna mRNA-1273 vaccine (n=2). Post-COVID blood samples were collected from convalescent patients a median of approximately 93 days after diagnosis, with a range of about 30 to 170 days. Post-vaccine blood samples were collected a median of about 11 weeks after the second vaccine dose, ranging from roughly 13 to 241 days. Overlapping spike peptide pools from SARS-CoV-2 and from the common cold coronaviruses HCoV-NL63, HCoV-OC43 and HCoV-229E were used as culture stimuli. In control cultures, a CEFX viral epitope pool was used as positive control, an HIV-1 Nef peptide pool was used as negative control, or no peptide was added. In fewer than 12 COVID-19 convalescent patients and a few infection-naive healthy vaccine recipients, researchers compared the spike-specific CD4+ TCR repertoire from before mRNA vaccination with the repertoire from after.

Overall results and qualifications from the work: The median count of SARS-CoV-2-reactive clonotypes went up from some 23 after infection to around 38 after vaccination, although the change was not significant. Nearly all vaccine-specific clones in convalescent patients (304 of 307) were mono-reactive for SARS-CoV-2 spike rather than cross-reactive with common cold coronaviruses. The number of convalescent patients in the study was relatively small, and the study did not examine early timepoints following natural infection. In convalescent patients, a median around 86% of post-vaccine SARS-CoV-2-reactive clones were detected only after vaccination, and vaccine-specific priming was suggested by this finding.

V loses 1 base of germline sequence and J loses 6 bases, and the interval between the two ends is 2 bases. The CDR3 goes from the cysteine to the phenylalanine over 11 residues. Of all the DNA, just the CDR3 is kept, 33 bases in frame from base 1. CDR1 and CDR2 were assigned from the germline V gene (reference sequence) as SEHNR and FQNEAQ. Receptor amplification or capture employed PCR. DNA from cultured CD4+ T cells underwent TCR sequencing with the Oncomine TCR Beta short-read assay at the Johns Hopkins FTIC core. The QIAamp micro DNA kit was used to extract genomic DNA from the cultured CD4+ T cells. Oncomine TCR Beta libraries made from cultured CD4+ T cells were pooled using unique dual indexes and sequenced on an Illumina iSeq 100. The study's processing was this. Non-productive sequences were removed, and CDR3s that did not start with C, did not end with F or W, or were shorter than 7 amino acids were discarded. The MANAFEST web application was used to identify antigen-specific clonotypes by comparing peptide-stimulated wells against reference wells and other culture wells. To be called positive, a clone needed an FDR below 0.05, an odds ratio above 5, and a productive frequency above 0.1% in at least two of three replicate wells. Cross-reactive clonotypes were defined as significantly expanded in both SARS-CoV-2 spike wells and at least one common cold coronavirus spike condition. Using R version 3.6.1, CDR3 homology was evaluated through Levenshtein distances (stringdist) along with unrooted phylogenetic trees (ape). In TCRdb, the public reads were trimmed at Q25 with fastp and aligned with MiXCR, with productive beta chains retained. Each entry is one CDR3 protein sequence, shown with its most common DNA and genes. Clone size and V and J calls follow TCRdb, not the original study. Across this sample there are 10,000 to 15,000 distinct CDR3 sequences, with just under 75% seen only once. The top ten clonotypes cover about a third of the sample.

The treatment or condition label of this sample denotes: roughly ten-day PBMC culture with coronavirus spike peptide pools or control peptides (ViraFEST assay). To expand antigen-specific T cells with peptide pools and then pick out the expanded clonotypes through TCR sequencing, the study relied on the ViraFEST assay. The convalescent patients' positive SARS-CoV-2 PCR tests were from March to December 2020, which was before the Alpha, Beta and Delta variants emerged in the United States. Each well held roughly 2 million PBMCs cultured in IMDM containing roughly 5% human AB serum and about 10 IU/ml IL-2, with about 10 ug/ml peptide pools added. On days 3 and 7, half of the culture medium was replaced with fresh IL-2-containing medium. Once the cells had been in culture for 9 to 10 days, the EasySep CD4+ T cell isolation kit was used to isolate CD4+ T cells by negative selection. Ficoll-Paque Plus gradient centrifugation was used to isolate PBMCs from whole blood, and the isolated PBMCs were then either used fresh or cryopreserved at -140C. Triplicate wells were generally used for each culture condition.

This receptor chain uses TRBV7-9 and TRBJ2-3; the D gene identity is not certain. This clonotype was obtained from a human donor who had recovered from COVID-19. Sequenced: CD4+ T cells from blood, cultured in vitro. The DNA sequence is TGTGCCAGCAGCTTAGAGGATACGCAGTATTTT. Translated, it reads CASSLEDTQYF.